The 27 T cell receptor beta chains reported below all come from one sample, sequenced in a study of shared clonotypes between healthy human individuals. The table came from immunoSEQ multiplex PCR; TCRdb's copy has only in-frame clones and leaves some out. The table shows about 1,500,000 clones, with roughly 96% occurring only once. Specimen: naive CD4+ T cells sorted from blood. The sample's subset: CD45RA+ positively selected. These receptors were obtained from a man aged 25-45 years in good health.

The V call is TRBV9, the J call TRBJ2-7; D ambiguous. Germline-derived CDR1 and CDR2 are SGDLS and YYNGEE. V shed 0 bases and J shed 2 bases, with 12 bases lying between them. The CDR3 has 15 amino acids. CDR3 protein: CASSVGAEVAYEQYF. Written as DNA, the CDR3 is TGTGCCAGCAGCGTAGGGGCCGAGGTGGCCTACGAGCAGTACTTC.

As concerns this clone: Mismatch with germline at one junction end may stem from a read error. The CDR3 DNA sequence: TGTGCCAGCAGCTTGGTGAGGCGTGAAGCTTTCTTT. As protein: CASSLVRREAFF. This chain links TRBV5-3 with TRBJ1-1; D is uncertain. TRBV5-3 is an ORF, with its function uncertain. This CDR3 has 12 residues.

V is TRBV4-1 and J is TRBJ2-7; 7 nucleotides align to TRBD2. V lost 3 bases and J lost 3; bases outside the gene matches: 8. The length of the CDR3 is 15 residues. Germline lookup yields CDR1 MGHRA and CDR2 YSYEKL. The CDR3 protein is CASSQLGLVHYEQYF. The CDR3 DNA sequence: TGCGCCAGCAGCCAGCTAGGACTAGTCCACTACGAGCAGTACTTC.

V gene TRBV11-3 combines with J gene TRBJ2-7; maybe TRBD1 (6 bases). Trimming shortened V by 5 bases and J by 1 base, and 24 bases separated the two germline ends. Germline CDR1 SGHNT, CDR2 YENEEA. The CDR3 sequence is 18 residues long. The CDR3 spells CASSKAFRPGTPSYEQYF. The CDR3 region has the DNA TGTGCCAGCAGCAAAGCCTTTCGTCCCGGGACACCATCCTACGAGCAGTACTTC.

The chain couples TRBV5-4 to TRBJ1-2; D is unresolved. Trimming pared 2 bases from V and 6 bases from J, leaving 5 bases between. The CDR3 is 11 residues long. The germline CDR1 and CDR2 sequences are SGHNT and YYREEE (reference sequence). The CDR3 loop reads CASSLGNGYTF. The CDR3 nucleotides are TGTGCCAGCAGCTTAGGGAATGGCTACACCTTC.

The J gene is TRBJ1-2, the V gene TRBV7-9, with no clear D. The CDR3 consists of 12 residues. Between the trimmed V and J ends, which lost 3 bases and 4 bases, there was a span of 6 bases. Germline-derived CDR1 and CDR2 are SEHNR and FQNEAQ (reference sequence). The CDR3 nucleotides are TGTGCCAGCAGCTTGGAAAGCTATGGCTACACCTTC. Amino acid sequence: CASSLESYGYTF.

The CDR3 here is CASTPFEQYF. CDR3 coding DNA: TGTGCCAGCACTCCGTTCGAGCAGTACTTC. The rearrangement uses TRBV21-1 and TRBJ2-7; the D call in the table, TRBD2, was not verified against the DNA. TRBV21-1 is a pseudogene segment. This CDR3 contains 10 residues.

A few counts support this clone. This chain connects TRBV27 to TRBJ1-5; tentatively, D is TRBD1 (5 bases). The germline V gene has CDR1 MNHEY and CDR2 SMNVEV (reference sequence). The CDR3 has 15 amino acids. V lost 5 bases and J lost 10, with 21 bases in between. CDR3 nucleotides: TGTGCCAGCAGTCCCCTGGGACCCCGGCTCCAACCCCAGCATTTT. Translated: CASSPLGPRLQPQHF.

This sequence joins TRBV9 and TRBJ2-7; TRBD1 matches 7 bases. V gave up 3 bases and J gave up 6 bases; unmatched junction bases: 6. CDR3 length: 13 amino acids. The germline V gene encodes CDR1 SGDLS and CDR2 YYNGEE. The CDR3 DNA follows: TGTGCCAGCAGCGCTCAGGGGGTAGGCGAGCAGTACTTC. It specifies CASSAQGVGEQYF.

This clone was recorded a few times. The chain uses TRBV7-9 and TRBJ2-2; 14 bases are shared with TRBD2. This CDR3 is 16 amino acids long. The germline V gene has CDR1 SEHNR and CDR2 FQNEAQ (reference sequence). With V trimmed by 5 bases and J by 4 bases, 3 bases remained unmatched. The CDR3 coding sequence is TGTGCCAGCAGCGGGGGACTAGCGGGGGCCACCGGGGAGCTGTTTTTT. This gives the protein CASSGGLAGATGELFF.

The rearrangement joins TRBV6-1 to TRBJ1-2; TRBD1 agrees at 9 bases. J gave up 4 bases and V 6 bases, and 9 bases lay outside the gene matches. This CDR3 contains 15 residues. The germline V gene encodes CDR1 MNHNS and CDR2 SASEGT. The CDR3 bases are TGTGCCAGCAGGGAACGGGGACAGGGTCGCTATGGCTACACCTTC. This codes for CASRERGQGRYGYTF.

The V and J genes are TRBV7-8 and TRBJ2-7; TRBD2 aligns across 7 bases. Germline trimming cut 1 base from V and 2 bases from J; bases unmatched to any gene: 17. The CDR3 runs to 19 residues. The V gene's germline CDR1 is SGHVS and CDR2 FQNEAQ. This CDR3 reads CASSLGQYSGPSWPYEQYF. In DNA form, the CDR3 reads TGTGCCAGCAGCTTAGGGCAGTATAGCGGGCCCTCGTGGCCCTACGAGCAGTACTTC.

The chain combines TRBV10-3 with TRBJ2-3, with TRBD2 matching 13 bases. In germline, CDR1 is ENHRY, CDR2 SYGVKD. The V segment lost 2 bases and the J segment 9 bases; nucleotides outside the gene matches: 2. The CDR3 has 14 residues. Here the CDR3 DNA reads TGTGCCATCAGTGAGGGGACTAGCGGGGACACGCAGTATTTT. Translation gives CAISEGTSGDTQYF.

This clone was observed a single time. V usage is TRBV9 and J usage is TRBJ1-2; D ambiguous. Trimming stripped 0 bases from V and 8 bases from J, with 14 bases between. CDR1 is SGDLS and CDR2 is YYNGEE in the germline V gene. The CDR3 loop spans 14 amino acids. CDR3 DNA: TGTGCCAGCAGCGTAGCGGTAGGGAACGCGGGCTACACCTTC. Residues: CASSVAVGNAGYTF.

The V and J genes are TRBV19 and TRBJ1-1, with 12 bases identical to TRBD1. The V gene end was trimmed by 7 bases and the J gene end by 7 bases; junction bases not matched to a gene: 7. Germline V CDR1 and CDR2: LNHDA, SQIVND (reference sequence). The CDR3 is made up of 14 amino acids. The DNA of the CDR3 is TGTGCCAGTATACGGGGGACAGGGGGCAATGAAGCTTTCTTT. It yields the protein CASIRGTGGNEAFF.

J is TRBJ2-7 and V is TRBV28, with 12 bases matching TRBD2. V was pared by 4 bases and J by 6 bases, with 4 bases of the junction left unmatched. The germline CDR1 and CDR2 sequences are MDHEN and SYDVKM. The CDR3 is made up of 14 amino acids. The CDR3 nucleotides are TGTGCCAGCAGTTCGACTAGCGGGAGTGTCGAGCAGTACTTC. This codes for CASSSTSGSVEQYF.

In nucleotides, the CDR3 is TGTGCCAGCTCACCATTTGGTAAGGTAATGAACACTGAAGCTTTCTTT. Translated: CASSPFGKVMNTEAFF. This chain uses TRBV18 with TRBJ1-1; no definite D call. V lost 2 bases, J lost 0 bases, and 13 bases lay in between. The CDR3 covers 16 residues. The germline V gene encodes CDR1 KGHSH and CDR2 LQKENI.

V and J are TRBV27 and TRBJ2-1; 10 nucleotides align to TRBD2. This CDR3 is 15 amino acids long. Germline CDR1 is MNHEY and CDR2 is SMNVEV (reference sequence). V gave up 1 base and J gave up 10 bases; unmatched junction bases: 7. The CDR3, as DNA: TGTGCCAGCAGTTTATGGCTAGCGGGAGAATCCGAGCAGTTCTTC. Residues: CASSLWLAGESEQFF.

The chain has TRBV4-3 and TRBJ2-7; tentative D call: TRBD2 (5 bases). CDR3 length: 15 amino acids. In germline, CDR1 is LGHNA, CDR2 YSLEER. Trimming pared 3 bases from V and 2 bases from J, leaving 14 bases between. The CDR3 nucleotides read TGCGCCAGCAGCCATCGAGCGGCAGGCCCCTACGAGCAGTACTTC. Translated, it gives CASSHRAAGPYEQYF.

The J gene is TRBJ2-7, the V gene TRBV4-1, with TRBD2 identical over 8 bases. The CDR3 runs to 19 residues. CDR1 and CDR2 (germline): MGHRA, YSYEKL. V was pared by 2 bases and J by 4 bases, with 19 bases of the junction left unmatched. CDR3 bases: TGCGCCAGCAGCCAAAGCGGTCCCCGCATTCTAGCGGGCCAATACGAGCAGTACTTC. Protein: CASSQSGPRILAGQYEQYF.

This chain connects TRBV19 to TRBJ2-6; D call uncertain. The CDR3 extends over 14 amino acids. Germline V lookup: CDR1 LNHDA, CDR2 SQIVND (reference sequence). Trimming removed 5 bases at V and 4 bases at J, with 9 bases between. CDR3 region: CASSVVLGANVLTF. The DNA for the CDR3 is TGTGCCAGTAGTGTAGTGCTGGGGGCCAACGTCCTGACTTTC. Full variable domain (missing parts from reference TRBV19 and TRBJ2-6): DGGITQSPKYLFRKEGQNVTLSCEQNLNHDAMYWYRQDPGQGLRLIYYSQIVNDFQKGDIAEGYSVSREKKESFPLTVTSAQKNPTAFYLCASSVVLGANVLTFGAGSRLTVL.

The V call is TRBV4-1, the J call TRBJ1-5; 10 bases match TRBD1. The CDR3 has 15 residues. J lost 5 bases, V lost 5 bases, and 6 bases had no gene match. CDR1 is MGHRA and CDR2 is YSYEKL in the germline V gene. CDR3 amino acids: CASSSDRGSDQPQHF. In DNA, the CDR3 is TGCGCCAGCAGCTCGGACAGGGGGTCGGATCAGCCCCAGCATTTT.

The genes are TRBV15 and TRBJ2-5; D unresolved. The CDR3 is made up of 14 amino acids. Between the trimmed V and J ends, which lost 2 bases and 5 bases, there was a span of 12 bases. Germline CDR1 is LNHNV and CDR2 is YYDKDF (reference sequence). CDR3 nucleotide sequence: TGTGCCACCAGCAGATCCTTCTCATCGGAGACCCAGTACTTC. Translated, it gives CATSRSFSSETQYF.

This sequence joins TRBV11-2 and TRBJ2-2, with TRBD1 identical over 8 bases. The V gene end was trimmed by 1 base and the J gene end by 6 bases; junction bases not matched to a gene: 4. The CDR3 consists of 15 residues. From germline, CDR1 is SGHAT and CDR2 FQNNGV. The CDR3 protein is CASSLATGVAGELFF. The CDR3 DNA follows: TGTGCCAGCAGCTTAGCGACAGGGGTGGCCGGGGAGCTGTTTTTT.

The J gene is TRBJ2-1, the V gene TRBV6-1, with a weak D call TRBD1 (5 bases). The CDR3 covers 16 residues. Between the trimmed V and J ends, which lost 2 bases and 1 base, there was a span of 12 bases. Germline V CDR1 and CDR2: MNHNS, SASEGT. CDR3 bases: TGTGCCAGCAGTGAATTAAGGGGTCGTTCCTACAATGAGCAGTTCTTC. Protein: CASSELRGRSYNEQFF.

The rearrangement links TRBV5-4 to TRBJ2-5; D remains unclear. Germline V gene lookup returns CDR1 SGHNT and CDR2 YYREEE (reference sequence). There are 15 residues in the CDR3. Trimming cost V 4 bases and J 2 bases, with 15 bases left between them. The CDR3, as DNA: TGTGCCAGCAGCGAAACAATACAGATACAAGAGACCCAGTACTTC. The encoded protein is CASSETIQIQETQYF.

V gene TRBV30 combines with J gene TRBJ2-1; 9 nucleotides align to TRBD2. V lost 1 base to trimming and J lost 5 bases; unmatched junction nucleotides: 3. CDR1 and CDR2 (germline): GTSNPN, SVGIG (reference sequence). CDR3 length equals 14 residues. CDR3 sequence reads: CAWSEGLANNEQFF. CDR3 DNA: TGTGCCTGGAGTGAAGGACTAGCGAACAATGAGCAGTTCTTC.